The rows below give T cell receptor beta chains drawn from one sample of a study of blood T cells in healthy people across ages. TCRdb re-analysed the 5' RACE reads in MiXCR, keeping a single row per CDR3 protein. In the table there are 1.5 million to 2 million distinct CDR3 sequences, 28% of which are singletons. Sequences were obtained from blood. These receptors originate from a woman between 25 and 40 years old in good health. Each CDR3 is given with its conserved first and last residue. The D gene is left open where the match is weak. Where a row states a size, it is once, few, many or the class of an expanded clone; other rows omit it.

CDR3 length | J gene | clone size | V gene | D gene | CDR3 DNA | CDR3 protein
13 | TRBJ2-1 | many | TRBV12-3/TRBV12-4 | TRBD2 | TGTGCCAGCAGGGGACTAGCGCGGAATGAGCAGTTCTTC | CASRGLARNEQFF
17 | TRBJ2-3 | few | TRBV24-1 | TRBD2 | TGTGCCACCAGTGAGCCGCCTAGCGGGGGGAGCACAGATACGCAGTATTTT | CATSEPPSGGSTDTQYF
13 | TRBJ2-1 | - | TRBV2 | - | TGTGCCAGCAGTGAAGGGGGTCTTACCGGGCAGTTCTTC | CASSEGGLTGQFF
18 | TRBJ2-3 | - | TRBV6-1 | - | TGTGCCAGCAGTCGCAGCCCCTTAGCGCGGCGTCCCACAGATACGCAGTATTTT | CASSRSPLARRPTDTQYF
16 | TRBJ2-2 | - | TRBV7-3 | - | TGTGCCAGCAGCCCGACCGGGACTTTGGACACCGGGGAGCTGTTTTTT | CASSPTGTLDTGELFF
18 | TRBJ2-5 | - | TRBV28 | TRBD2 | TGTGCCAGCAGTTTATCTTCCAGCGGGGGGGCACGAGGAGAGACCCAGTACTTC | CASSLSSSGGARGETQYF
13 | TRBJ1-4 | - | TRBV20-1 | - | TGCAGTGTTACGTGGGGGATAAATGAAAAACTGTTTTTT | CSVTWGINEKLFF
15 | TRBJ2-7 | - | TRBV7-9 | TRBD1 | TGTGCCAGCAGCTCTGGCAGGGGGCGCTCCTACGAGCAGTACTTC | CASSSGRGRSYEQYF
13 | TRBJ1-1 | - | TRBV11-2 | - | TGTGCCAGCAGCTTAGAGGGGAAGACTGAAGCTTTCTTT | CASSLEGKTEAFF
14 | TRBJ2-1 | - | TRBV5-1 | - | TGCGCCAGCAGCTTGGCTCGGGGCAAATGTGAGCAGTTCTTC | CASSLARGKCEQFF
13 | TRBJ1-2 | - | TRBV29-1 | TRBD1 | TGCAGCGTTGAATTTGTACAGGGGTATGGCTACACCTTC | CSVEFVQGYGYTF
12 | TRBJ1-2 | few | TRBV29-1 | TRBD1 | TGCAGCGTTCTAGACAGGGGAGGAGGCTACACCTTC | CSVLDRGGGYTF
13 | TRBJ2-4 | - | TRBV5-1 | - | TGCGCCAGCAGCTTTGAGGCTGGGGGCATTCAGTACTTC | CASSFEAGGIQYF
14 | TRBJ2-7 | many | TRBV18 | - | TGTGCCAGCTCACCGCAGAAGGGGTTCCACGAGCAGTACTTC | CASSPQKGFHEQYF
13 | TRBJ2-1 | few | TRBV3-1 | - | TGTGCCAGCAGCCAAAGGGGGAGGGATGAGCAGTTCTTC | CASSQRGRDEQFF
15 | TRBJ1-5 | few | TRBV20-1 | - | TGCAGTGCTAGAGAGGGCCACCTTAGCAATCAGCCCCAGCATTTT | CSAREGHLSNQPQHF
11 | TRBJ1-4 | few | TRBV12-3/TRBV12-4 | - | TGTGCCAGCGCCAATTATGAAAAACTGTTTTTT | CASANYEKLFF
13 | TRBJ2-3 | few | TRBV20-1 | - | TGCAGTGCTAGGCGCGTGGTCACAGATACGCAGTATTTT | CSARRVVTDTQYF
17 | TRBJ1-5 | few | TRBV12-3/TRBV12-4 | - | TGTGCCAGCAGTTTGGTCCCGGGCAGCGGCCTAAATCAGCCCCAGCATTTT | CASSLVPGSGLNQPQHF
14 | TRBJ2-7 | - | TRBV27 | - | TGTGCCCGCAGTTTTGGGCAGGCTGGCTACGAGCAGTACTTC | CARSFGQAGYEQYF
13 | TRBJ1-2 | - | TRBV7-2 | - | TGTGTCGGCAGCTTAGCAGGGAACTATGGCTACACCTTC | CVGSLAGNYGYTF
12 | TRBJ1-2 | many | TRBV28 | TRBD1 | TGTGCCAGCAGACAGGGGATCTATGGCTACACCTTC | CASRQGIYGYTF
15 | TRBJ2-5 | - | TRBV24-1 | - | TGTGCCACCAGTGGTTGGGCCAGGGAACAAGAGACCCAGTACTTC | CATSGWAREQETQYF
13 | TRBJ2-7 | few | TRBV6-2/TRBV6-3 | - | TGTGCCAGCAGCCCAGGGGAGCCTAACGAGCAGTACTTC | CASSPGEPNEQYF
18 | TRBJ2-7 | - | TRBV11-2 | - | TGTGCCAGCAGCTCCTACAACTATAGACAGGCTATACGCTACGAGCAGTACTTC | CASSSYNYRQAIRYEQYF
14 | TRBJ1-1 | - | TRBV30 | - | TGTGCCTGGAGCCCTGGGCAGGGTAACACTGAAGCTTTCTTT | CAWSPGQGNTEAFF
16 | TRBJ2-1 | few | TRBV4-3 | TRBD2 | TGCGCCAGCAAATGGCAGACTAGCGGGAGGGCCGATGAGCAGTTCTTC | CASKWQTSGRADEQFF
15 | TRBJ2-1 | few | TRBV20-1 | TRBD1 | TGCAGTGCTAGAGATCCGGGACAGGGGGCGAGTGAGCAGTTCTTC | CSARDPGQGASEQFF
16 | TRBJ2-4 | few | TRBV5-1 | TRBD2 | TGCGCCAGCAGCTATGGACTAGCCTCAGCCAAAAACATTCAGTACTTC | CASSYGLASAKNIQYF
16 | TRBJ2-7 | few | TRBV11-2 | - | TGTGCCAGCAGCTTATTAGACGGCGGAAGCCCCTTCGAGCAGTACTTC | CASSLLDGGSPFEQYF
18 | TRBJ2-5 | few | TRBV28 | TRBD2 | TGTGCCAGCAGTTTATTCCCCAGCGGGGGGGCCGAGACGGAGACCCAGTACTTC | CASSLFPSGGAETETQYF
14 | TRBJ1-2 | few | TRBV25-1 | - | TGTGCCAGCAGTGCGTCCAGGGGCCACTATGGCTACACCTTC | CASSASRGHYGYTF
15 | TRBJ2-5 | many | TRBV20-1 | TRBD2 | TGCAGTGCTAGAGGGGGTAGCGGGGTGCAAGAGACCCAGTACTTC | CSARGGSGVQETQYF
14 | TRBJ1-2 | - | TRBV13 | - | TGTGCCAGCAGCATACGGGGCAGCTTCTATGGCTACACCTTC | CASSIRGSFYGYTF
15 | TRBJ2-1 | - | TRBV7-2 | - | TGTGCCAGCAGCTTAACTACAGGCAAGTACAATGAGCGGTTCTTC | CASSLTTGKYNERFF
17 | TRBJ1-2 | few | TRBV12-5 | - | TGTGCTAGTGGCTCCCCCCCTGGGGCAGGGCTAGTCTATGGCTACACCTTC | CASGSPPGAGLVYGYTF
14 | TRBJ1-5 | - | TRBV19 | - | TGTGCCAGTAGTATCGGGCAGAACGGGCAGCTCCAGCATTTT | CASSIGQNGQLQHF
14 | TRBJ1-4 | - | TRBV7-9 | TRBD1 | TGTGCCAGCAGCCGGACAGGGGGAGGTGAAAAACTGTTTTTT | CASSRTGGGEKLFF
14 | TRBJ2-5 | few | TRBV20-1 | - | TGCAGTGTCCCACTAACTAGTCTCTCGGAGACCCAGTACTTC | CSVPLTSLSETQYF
15 | TRBJ1-4 | - | TRBV15 | TRBD1 | TGTGCCACCAGCAGAGAACAGGGGCGTTATGAAAAACTGTTTTTT | CATSREQGRYEKLFF
12 | TRBJ2-1 | - | TRBV12-3/TRBV12-4 | - | TGTGCCAGCAGCCGTACCTCTGGGTGGCAGTTCTTC | CASSRTSGWQFF
16 | TRBJ2-7 | - | TRBV2 | TRBD1 | TGTGCCACCCTTACCCTGAACCGGGACAGGGGGGCCGAGCAGTACTTC | CATLTLNRDRGAEQYF
15 | TRBJ2-4 | - | TRBV4-3 | - | TGCGCCAGCAGCCAAGAAGGGAGCCATAGGAACATTCAGTACTTC | CASSQEGSHRNIQYF
15 | TRBJ2-3 | few | TRBV18 | - | TGTGCCAGCTCACCATCCATGGGGGCCGCAGATACGCAGTATTTT | CASSPSMGAADTQYF
18 | TRBJ2-3 | few | TRBV20-1 | TRBD2 | TGCAGTGCTAGAGCGAGCGGGACTAGCGGGACTTTCGCTCATACGCAGTATTTT | CSARASGTSGTFAHTQYF
13 | TRBJ2-5 | many | TRBV29-1 | - | TGCAGCGTTGACCCTACGTGGAAAGAGACCCAGTACTTC | CSVDPTWKETQYF